Sequencing of this T cell receptor (beta chain) was carried out in a study of blood T cell repertoires in COVID-19. Clones were sequenced by immunoSEQ multiplex PCR, and TCRdb holds only the in-frame ones, with some missing. The table lists around 200,000 clones, 80% to 85% of them singletons, with approximately 4.8% in the top ten. Sequencing input: peripheral blood. This TCR was sampled from a man over 45 with active or convalescent COVID-19.

For the CDR3, the DNA is TGTGCCAGCAGCATTGACAGCTATGGCTACACCTTC. Its protein is CASSIDSYGYTF. The chain couples TRBV7-2 to TRBJ1-2; perhaps TRBD1 as D (5 bases). Per germline, CDR1 SGHTA and CDR2 FQGNSA. CDR3 length: 12 amino acids. With 5 bases removed from V and 4 bases from J, the gap between germline ends came to 8 bases.